This TCR delta chain appears in the sequencing data of a study of gamma-delta T cells after stem cell transplantation. This clone was counted between two and nine times. Losses at the gene ends were 0 bases for V and 0 bases for J; bases not matched to a gene: 15. Germline V gene lookup returns CDR1 GEAIGNYY and CDR2 EKD. This CDR3 region has 21 residues. TCRdb reanalyzed the RT-PCR reads using CATT. The table has about 2,400 delta-chain clones, about 2.7% seen once. Sequencing was done on a sample of gamma-delta T cells. This TCR derives from a human donor. It is not recorded whose cells these are; they may come from a transplant donor. The chain is built from TRDV2 and TRDJ1; TRDD3 aligns across 13 bases. The CDR3 spells CACDTVLGDTRGEGYTDKLIF. The CDR3 bases are TGTGCCTGTGACACCGTACTGGGGGATACGCGGGGCGAGGGGTACACCGATAAACTCATCTTT.